Following are 10 T cell receptor beta chains from one sample sequenced in a study of blood T cells in healthy people across ages (dated by TCRdb to 2014 to 2015). Libraries were built with 5' RACE. The second PCR ran for roughly 7 to 12 cycles and used a J-beta primer mix along with a sample-barcoded 5' primer. The public reads were quality trimmed at Q25 with fastp and then assembled into clones with MiXCR by TCRdb, keeping productive beta chains. A single entry per CDR3 protein holds the most common genes and DNA from its merged rows. Here the sample has around 2 million distinct CDR3 sequences; roughly two fifths occur a single time. The leading ten clones occupy 20% to 25% of the sample. Sequencing used blood. The receptors were gathered from a human donor in good health.

The genes are TRBV3-1 and TRBJ2-4; 9 nucleotides match TRBD1. The DNA matches TRBJ2-7 better at its end, which makes the J call doubtful. This CDR3 is built from 14 residues. Germline CDR1 and CDR2: LGHDT and YNNKEL (reference sequence). CDR3 sequence reads: CASSPQDRGGEQYF. As DNA, the CDR3 is TGTGCCAGCAGCCCCCAGGACAGGGGAGGCGAGCAGTACTTC.

The genes are TRBV29-1 and TRBJ1-1; D gene uncertain. V lost 2 bases to trimming and J lost 1 base, with 8 bases between them. The CDR3 extends over 13 amino acids. CDR1 is SQVTM and CDR2 is ANQGSEA in the germline V gene. The CDR3 reads CSVEKPQNTEAFF. The CDR3 nucleotides read TGCAGCGTTGAAAAACCGCAGAACACTGAAGCTTTCTTT.

The chain has TRBV5-6 and TRBJ1-4, with a weak D call TRBD1 (6 bases). V shed 4 bases and J shed 1 base, with 14 bases lying between them. Germline V gene data show CDR1 as SGHDT and CDR2 as YYEEEE. The CDR3 is made up of 16 amino acids. CDR3 DNA sequence: TGTGCCAGCAGCGCCGAATTCAGGGGAACTAATGAAAAACTGTTTTTT. This translates into CASSAEFRGTNEKLFF.

The rearrangement links TRBV20-1 to TRBJ1-2; TRBD1 aligns across 7 bases. Germline V gene lookup returns CDR1 DFQATT and CDR2 SNEGSKA (reference sequence). This CDR3 region has 14 residues. V shed 3 bases, J shed 0 bases, and the junction held 4 bases outside the gene matches. This CDR3 is CSASGTDPNYGYTF. For the CDR3, the DNA is TGCAGTGCTAGCGGGACAGACCCTAACTATGGCTACACCTTC.

The rearrangement uses TRBV7-9 and TRBJ2-3; D is unresolved. The CDR3 extends over 12 amino acids. Per germline, CDR1 SEHNR and CDR2 FQNEAQ (reference sequence). V was shortened by 4 bases and J by 6 bases, with 8 bases between the two germline ends. CDR3 protein: CASSYIEDTQYF. CDR3 coding DNA: TGTGCCAGCAGCTATATCGAGGATACGCAGTATTTT.

The gene calls are TRBV29-1 and TRBJ1-1; D unresolved. CDR1 is SQVTM, CDR2 ANQGSEA, per germline. CDR3 length equals 12 residues. Trimming left V 4 bases short and J 7 bases short, with 13 bases between. The CDR3 coding sequence is TGCAGCGTTGGCGCCCCGGGAAGTGAAGCTTTCTTT. This gives the protein CSVGAPGSEAFF.

V and J are TRBV28 and TRBJ2-7; D perhaps matches TRBD2 (6 bases). Germline CDR1 reads MDHEN; CDR2 reads SYDVKM. CDR3 size: 15 residues. The V end was cut by 2 bases, the J end by 2 bases, with 13 bases between. CDR3 region: CASSLIGGKTYEQYF. DNA of the CDR3: TGTGCCAGCAGTTTAATTGGCGGGAAAACCTACGAGCAGTACTTC.

The genes are TRBV7-9 and TRBJ2-5; D is tentatively TRBD1 or TRBD2 (7 bases each). The DNA end is more similar to TRBJ2-7, so the J call may be wrong. This CDR3 is 14 amino acids long. CDR1 is SEHNR and CDR2 is FQNEAQ in the germline V gene (reference sequence). DNA of the CDR3: TGTGCCAGCACCCTCCAGGGGGGGCACCTCGAGCAGTACTTC. This sequence encodes CASTLQGGHLEQYF.

The chain links TRBV4-3 to TRBJ2-3; TRBD1 matches 9 bases. Germline trimming cut 1 base from V and 3 bases from J; bases unmatched to any gene: 5. Germline V CDR1 and CDR2: LGHNA, YSLEER. This CDR3 contains 16 residues. In nucleotides, the CDR3 is TGCGCCAGCAGCCAAGTTGTGGGACAGGGTACAGATACGCAGTATTTT. It is translated as CASSQVVGQGTDTQYF.

This clonotype occurred a few times. The chain couples TRBV6-1 to TRBJ1-5; the D gene is possibly TRBD1 (5 bases). V dropped 6 bases and J dropped 8 bases, with 14 bases sitting between them. The CDR3 is 13 amino acids. In germline, CDR1 is MNHNS, CDR2 SASEGT. The DNA of the CDR3 is TGTGCCAGCAGGGTGGGGGGAGGGGAGCCCCAGCATTTT. Translating it yields CASRVGGGEPQHF.